This passage covers 8 T cell receptor beta chains from one sample sequenced in a study of shared clonotypes between healthy human individuals. Produced via immunoSEQ multiplex PCR; TCRdb's table is partial and in-frame only. The sample consists of some 500,000 clones, roughly 95% of them appearing once. Sequences were obtained from naive CD4+ T cells sorted from blood. Subset reported: CD45RA+ positively selected. Every receptor here comes from a woman under 40 in good health.

This chain uses TRBV7-9 with TRBJ2-7; TRBD1 matches at 10 bases. The CDR3 extends over 16 amino acids. Per the germline V gene, CDR1 is SEHNR and CDR2 is FQNEAQ (reference sequence). J lost 3 bases, V lost 5 bases, and 10 bases had no gene match. This chain's CDR3 is CASSKTGGGSDYEQYF. Written as DNA, the CDR3 is TGTGCCAGCAGCAAGACAGGGGGCGGATCGGACTACGAGCAGTACTTC.

This clone was picked up one time. The J gene is TRBJ2-3, the V gene TRBV5-1; TRBD2 matches 8 bases. The length of the CDR3 is 15 residues. V shed 3 bases, J shed 3 bases, and the junction held 6 bases outside the gene matches. Germline CDR1 reads SGHRS; CDR2 reads YFSETQ. The CDR3: CASSSTTSVTDTQYF. In nucleotides, the CDR3 is TGCGCCAGCAGCTCGACGACTAGCGTTACAGATACGCAGTATTTT.

The chain employs TRBV29-1 and TRBJ1-2; 7 bases are a match to TRBD1. The V and J ends lost 1 base and 4 bases, in that order; junction bases with no gene match: 12. The CDR3 extends over 16 amino acids. Germline CDR1 and CDR2: SQVTM and ANQGSEA. CDR3 bases: TGCAGCGTTGAAGTTTACCGGGACAGCAGCTTCTATGGCTACACCTTC. It yields the protein CSVEVYRDSSFYGYTF.

This chain joins TRBV6-1 and TRBJ1-2; TRBD1 agrees at 8 bases. Per germline, CDR1 MNHNS and CDR2 SASEGT. CDR3 size: 14 residues. The trim removed 2 bases at V and 7 bases at J, leaving 6 bases unmatched. The DNA of the CDR3 is TGTGCCAGCAGTGAATCGCAGGGGGCGGGTGGCTACACCTTC. This translates into CASSESQGAGGYTF.

The rearrangement uses TRBV2 and TRBJ1-3; the D is unclear. The CDR3 has 17 amino acids. Trimming pared 0 bases from V and 0 bases from J, leaving 12 bases between. Germline CDR1 SNHLY, CDR2 FYNNEI. The CDR3 DNA is TGTGCCAGCAGTGAAGCCCCGCCGGGTTTCTCTGGAAACACCATATATTTT. It translates to CASSEAPPGFSGNTIYF.

The V and J genes are TRBV7-2 and TRBJ2-1, with 8 nucleotides matching TRBD2. The CDR3 length is 19 residues. The J segment lost 2 bases and the V segment lost 5 bases, leaving 17 bases of the junction unmatched. Per the germline V gene, CDR1 is SGHTA and CDR2 is FQGNSA. The chain's CDR3 is CASSPLLVAGRRAYNEQFF. The DNA for the CDR3 is TGTGCCAGCAGCCCACTGTTGGTAGCGGGACGGCGCGCCTACAATGAGCAGTTCTTC.

The V and J genes are TRBV5-5 and TRBJ2-1; 9 bases line up with TRBD2. In germline, CDR1 is SGHKS, CDR2 YYEKEE (reference sequence). V gave up 0 bases and J gave up 5 bases; unmatched junction bases: 3. There are 15 residues in the CDR3. The DNA for the CDR3 is TGTGCCAGCAGCTTGGTGACTAGCGGAAACAATGAGCAGTTCTTC. Translation: CASSLVTSGNNEQFF.

This clone was found a few times. The chain employs TRBV19 and TRBJ2-1; D is ambiguous. Looked up from germline, CDR1 is LNHDA and CDR2 is SQIVND (reference sequence). Deletions cut 6 bases from V and 4 bases from J, with 4 bases between. The CDR3 covers 11 residues. The CDR3 sequence is CASRGYNEQFF. As DNA, the CDR3 is TGTGCCAGTAGGGGTTACAATGAGCAGTTCTTC.